This TCR beta chain was obtained from a study of T cell changes during pregnancy in multiple sclerosis. The assay was immunoSEQ multiplex PCR, and TCRdb's table has in-frame clones only and misses some. Altogether roughly 60,000 clones are present, around 96% being singletons, with the ten largest covering about 2.5%. This clonotype was sampled from a female donor with multiple sclerosis, enrolled in a pregnancy study. The sample here was CD8+ T cells from peripheral blood mononuclear cells, taken after pregnancy.

For the CDR3, the DNA is TGTGCCACCTCCGGGGGGGAATCTGAAGCTTTCTTT. Translating gives CATSGGESEAFF. The rearrangement links TRBV19 to TRBJ1-1; possibly TRBD1 for D (5 bases). Germline CDR1 is LNHDA and CDR2 is SQIVND (reference sequence). CDR3 length: 12 residues. The V and J ends lost 10 bases and 6 bases respectively, with 15 bases between them.